The source of this TCR beta chain is a study of blood T cells in healthy people across ages. Study-wide background: About one barcoded beta molecule per two T cells came from capture by template switching.

This clonotype was recorded a few times. Those donating, healthy Caucasian individuals from Russia, were aged roughly 6 to 95. The authors drew 7.5 to 10 milliliters of peripheral blood from each donor. Sample-barcoded 5' priming and a J-beta primer mix drove a second PCR of roughly 6 to 12 cycles. Template switching added a 12-random-nucleotide identifier to every cDNA molecule. TCRdb ran MiXCR on the 5' RACE reads and lists one entry per CDR3 protein. Of about 1.8 million distinct CDR3 sequences listed, roughly 50% were seen once; the top ten hold 2% to 2.5%. Sequencing used blood. The TCR was taken from a middle-aged woman in good health.

The CDR3 loop reads CASSVTVSSYNEQFF. CDR3 DNA: TGTGCCAGCAGTGTGACTGTGAGCTCCTACAATGAGCAGTTCTTC. This chain links TRBV6-5 with TRBJ2-1; no definite D call. This CDR3 contains 15 residues. CDR1 MNHEY and CDR2 SVGAGI come from the germline V gene. Trimming cost V 5 bases and J 0 bases, with 11 bases left between them.